This paragraph covers one TCR beta chain sequence. The record originates from a study of blood T cell repertoires in COVID-19. V lost 1 base and J lost 7; bases outside the gene matches: 3. This CDR3 is 13 amino acids long. Germline assignment: CDR1 LGHDT and CDR2 YNNKEL (reference sequence). Method: immunoSEQ multiplex PCR; TCRdb's copy keeps in-frame clones and lacks some. The sample consists of 220,000 or so clones, about 78% of them appearing once. The chain employs TRBV3-1 (or the pseudogene TRBV3-2) and TRBJ1-1; 7 bases fit TRBD1. Sequencing was performed on peripheral blood. The sequence was collected from a woman in her 70s with acute or convalescent COVID-19. The CDR3 sequence: CASSQAGDSEAFF. For the CDR3, the DNA is TGTGCCAGCAGCCAAGCTGGGGACAGTGAAGCTTTCTTT.